One and the same sample provided the 8 T cell receptor beta chains below, sequenced in a study of blood T cell repertoires in COVID-19. Produced via immunoSEQ multiplex PCR; TCRdb's table is partial and in-frame only. The sample consists of around 180,000 clones, roughly 84% of them appearing once. Sequenced sample: peripheral blood. The receptors here all came from a human donor in a cohort sampled during active COVID-19.

The gene calls are TRBV7-8 and TRBJ2-6; perhaps TRBD2 as D (6 bases). Germline V gene sequence: CDR1 SGHVS, CDR2 FQNEAQ. Trimming pared 0 bases from V and 1 base from J, leaving 7 bases between. The length of the CDR3 is 16 residues. Written as DNA, the CDR3 is TGTGCCAGCAGCTTAGCGCGGGGATCTGGGGCCAACGTCCTGACTTTC. Protein: CASSLARGSGANVLTF.

This chain connects TRBV5-4 to TRBJ2-3; TRBD2 aligns across 9 bases. CDR1 and CDR2 from the germline V gene are SGHNT and YYREEE (reference sequence). After removal of 4 bases from V and 4 bases from J, the junction contained 7 bases not matched to a gene. CDR3 size: 15 residues. The chain's CDR3 is CASSPSGDRADTQYF. CDR3 nucleotides: TGTGCCAGCAGCCCTAGCGGGGATCGAGCAGATACGCAGTATTTT.

The chain is built from TRBV6-1 and TRBJ1-2; tentatively, D is TRBD1 (6 bases). The CDR3 runs to 16 residues. V lost 2 bases and J 0 bases, leaving 13 bases between the germline ends. Germline loops: CDR1 MNHNS, CDR2 SASEGT. Written as DNA, the CDR3 is TGTGCCAGCAGTGAATCTATGGGGGCGCCTAACTATGGCTACACCTTC. It specifies CASSESMGAPNYGYTF.

This chain connects TRBV3-1 (or the pseudogene TRBV3-2) to TRBJ2-1; the match to TRBD1 covers 10 bases. The CDR3 length is 13 residues. CDR1 LGHDT and CDR2 YNNKEL come from the germline V gene (reference sequence). V lost 5 bases, J lost 7 bases, and 2 bases stayed unmatched. The CDR3 coding sequence is TGTGCCAGCAGCTTGGACAGGGGGAATGAGCAGTTCTTC. Translated: CASSLDRGNEQFF.

A note on this clone: Other DNA sequences within the sample encode an identical CDR3. The V and J genes are TRBV7-2 and TRBJ2-7; D possibly corresponds to TRBD2 (5 bases). This CDR3 is built from 15 residues. V dropped 5 bases and J dropped 1 base, with 15 bases sitting between them. CDR1 SGHTA and CDR2 FQGNSA come from the germline V gene. CDR3 coding DNA: TGTGCCAGCAGCCCCGACCGGACTCCTTCCTACGAGCAGTACTTC. Translation: CASSPDRTPSYEQYF.

The CDR3 is CASRGGLDTQYF. In DNA, the CDR3 is TGTGCCAGCAGGGGGGGGCTGGATACGCAGTATTTT. The chain uses TRBV11-2 and TRBJ2-3, with D perhaps matching TRBD2 (7 bases). The CDR3 totals 12 residues. V was trimmed by 6 bases and J by 6 bases, leaving 10 bases between them. Looked up from germline, CDR1 is SGHAT and CDR2 is FQNNGV.

This clone was counted a few times. The V and J genes are TRBV7-9 and TRBJ1-2, with TRBD1 identical over 8 bases. The germline V gene encodes CDR1 SEHNR and CDR2 FQNEAQ (reference sequence). The CDR3 consists of 17 residues. V lost 5 bases and J lost 1; bases outside the gene matches: 12. In DNA, the CDR3 is TGTGCCAGCAGCGGAGAGGACAGGGCTTCCTTTAACTATGGCTACACCTTC. Amino acid sequence: CASSGEDRASFNYGYTF.

This chain links TRBV11-2 with TRBJ2-3, with 8 positions matching TRBD2. Germline V CDR1 and CDR2: SGHAT, FQNNGV. This CDR3 region has 18 residues. V shed 5 bases and J 3 bases; nucleotides not matched to a gene: 16. CDR3 nucleotide sequence: TGTGCCAGCAGCCGCCTCTGGGCGGGGGGCCTCCTAACAGATACGCAGTATTTT. Its translation: CASSRLWAGGLLTDTQYF.